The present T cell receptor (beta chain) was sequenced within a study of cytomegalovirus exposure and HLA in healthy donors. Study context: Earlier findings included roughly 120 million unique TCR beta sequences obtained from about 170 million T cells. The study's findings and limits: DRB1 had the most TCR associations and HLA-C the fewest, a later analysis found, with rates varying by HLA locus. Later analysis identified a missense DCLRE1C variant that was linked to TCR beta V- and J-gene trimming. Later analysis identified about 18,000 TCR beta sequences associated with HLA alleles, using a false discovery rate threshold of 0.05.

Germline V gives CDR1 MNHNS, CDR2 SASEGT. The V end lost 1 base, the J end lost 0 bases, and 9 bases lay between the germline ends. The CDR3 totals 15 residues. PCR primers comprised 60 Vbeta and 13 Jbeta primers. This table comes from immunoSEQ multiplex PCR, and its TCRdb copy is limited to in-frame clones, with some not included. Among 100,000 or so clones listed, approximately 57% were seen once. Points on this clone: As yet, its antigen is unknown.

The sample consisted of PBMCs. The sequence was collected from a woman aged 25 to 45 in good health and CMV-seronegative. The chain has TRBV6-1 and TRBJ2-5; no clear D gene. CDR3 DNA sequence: TGTGCCAGCAGTGAAGGCTGGAGCTACCAAGAGACCCAGTACTTC. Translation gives CASSEGWSYQETQYF.